The 14 T cell receptor beta chains below were found in one sample sequenced in a study of T cells in Graves' hyperthyroidism and ophthalmopathy. TCR beta CDR3 sequences were amplified from RNA transcripts. TCR CDR3 underwent first-round RT-PCR with the HTBI primer set. MiXCR, run by TCRdb on the multiplex PCR reads, gives a single entry per CDR3 protein. Among about 300,000 distinct CDR3 sequences listed, roughly an eighth were seen once. Sequencing was carried out using blood. All receptors come from a woman aged 40-49 years with Graves' hyperthyroidism.

This clonotype was recorded at least ten times. The chain combines TRBV7-9 with TRBJ2-7; 7 positions match TRBD1. The germline CDR1 and CDR2 sequences are SEHNR and FQNEAQ (reference sequence). Losses at the gene ends were 1 base for V and 7 bases for J; bases not matched to a gene: 7. The CDR3 totals 14 residues. The CDR3 sequence: CASSLGQGWGEQYF. The CDR3 DNA reads as TGTGCCAGCAGCTTAGGACAGGGATGGGGTGAGCAGTACTTC.

This chain connects TRBV29-1 to TRBJ2-4, with 7 bases identical to TRBD1. Germline CDR1 reads SQVTM; CDR2 reads ANQGSEA. The CDR3 length is 15 residues. Germline trimming cut 8 bases from V and 0 bases from J; bases unmatched to any gene: 10. Written as DNA, the CDR3 is TGCAGCTTCCGAGACAGGGCTTTAGCCAAAAACATTCAGTACTTC. Protein sequence: CSFRDRALAKNIQYF.

The chain couples TRBV7-3 to TRBJ1-1; 8 nucleotides agree with TRBD1. Trimming cost V 4 bases and J 8 bases; bases outside gene matches: 9. Germline V gene lookup returns CDR1 SGHTA and CDR2 FQGTGA. The CDR3 runs to 14 residues. CDR3 in amino acids: CASSSMDRDKEAFF. The CDR3 bases are TGTGCCAGCAGCTCGATGGACAGGGATAAAGAAGCTTTCTTT.

This clonotype was seen a handful of times. This sequence joins TRBV24-1 and TRBJ2-2, with 9 bases lining up with TRBD1. Trimming took 7 bases from V and 6 from J; bases not matched to a gene: 2. This CDR3 comprises 13 residues. Per the germline V gene, CDR1 is KGHDR and CDR2 is SFDVKD. The CDR3 sequence is CATRRQGAGELFF. DNA of the CDR3: TGTGCCACCAGAAGACAGGGGGCCGGGGAGCTGTTTTTT.

On this clonotype itself: Since a much larger clone is just one base distant, this may be a read error. V usage is TRBV28 and J usage is TRBJ2-7, with 15 bases aligning to TRBD2. In germline, CDR1 is MDHEN, CDR2 SYDVKM. This CDR3 is built from 15 residues. Written as DNA, the CDR3 is TGTGCCAGAAGTTCCGGGACTAGCGGGAGGAACGAGCAGTACTTC. Translated: CARSSGTSGRNEQYF.

The chain joins TRBV2 to TRBJ2-7; 8 bases map to TRBD2. The CDR3 totals 13 residues. With 8 bases clipped from V and 2 bases from J, the junction kept 5 bases outside the gene matches. Germline V gene sequence: CDR1 SNHLY, CDR2 FYNNEI. CDR3 residues: CASQRETTYEQYF. As DNA, the CDR3 is TGTGCCAGCCAGCGGGAGACTACCTACGAGCAGTACTTC.

This clonotype was found many times. CDR3 sequence reads: CASKRAAFF. The CDR3 region has the DNA TGTGCCAGCAAAAGGGCAGCTTTCTTT. The rearrangement joins TRBV6-1 to TRBJ1-1; D ambiguous. This CDR3 comprises 9 residues. The V end was cut by 7 bases, the J end by 10 bases, with 7 bases between. Germline CDR1 is MNHNS and CDR2 is SASEGT.

For this clonotype: This may stem from a read error, because a much larger clone lies one nucleotide away. V gene TRBV6-1 combines with J gene TRBJ1-1, with D perhaps matching TRBD1 (6 bases). V was trimmed by 7 bases and J by 7 bases, leaving 16 bases between them. The CDR3 is 13 residues long. Germline V gene data show CDR1 as MNHNS and CDR2 as SASEGT. The CDR3 nucleotides read TGTGCCAGCAAGGTAACTGAGGGGGTTGAAGCTTTCTTT. Its translation is CASKVTEGVEAFF.

This clonotype was counted a few times. The chain's CDR3 is CATGRTGLNTGELFF. For the CDR3, the DNA is TGTGCCACCGGACGAACAGGGTTGAACACCGGGGAGCTGTTTTTT. The gene calls are TRBV24-1 and TRBJ2-2; tentatively, D is TRBD1 (6 bases). Trimming removed 9 bases from V and 1 base from J, with 14 bases in between. The V gene's germline CDR1 is KGHDR and CDR2 SFDVKD. This CDR3 is 15 amino acids long.

The sample holds many counts of this clonotype. CDR3 region: CASSKPKQGQRDYGYTF. The DNA of the CDR3 is TGTGCCAGCAGCAAACCGAAACAGGGTCAGAGGGACTATGGCTACACCTTC. This chain uses TRBV11-3 with TRBJ1-2; TRBD1 is a possible D gene (6 bases). V was shortened by 5 bases and J by 3 bases, with 22 bases between the two germline ends. This CDR3 contains 17 residues. Germline V gene lookup returns CDR1 SGHNT and CDR2 YENEEA.

The J gene is TRBJ1-4, the V gene TRBV29-1; D gene uncertain. In germline, CDR1 is SQVTM, CDR2 ANQGSEA. The germline V and J ends were trimmed by 3 bases and 7 bases, with 9 bases remaining between them. This CDR3 spans 12 amino acids. Here the CDR3 DNA reads TGCAGCGTTGACATGGGTACTGAAAAACTGTTTTTT. It is translated as CSVDMGTEKLFF.

In this sample, this clonotype turned up once. This may be a read error: a much more frequent sequence differs by one nucleotide. The chain is built from TRBV2 and TRBJ1-3; D unclear. The germline V gene has CDR1 SNHLY and CDR2 FYNNEI. The CDR3 sequence is 14 residues long. CDR3 loop: CASRDGVSGNTTYF. CDR3 DNA sequence: TGTGCCAGCAGAGACGGAGTCTCTGGAAACACCACATATTTT.

This clonotype was detected ten times or more. This rearrangement joins TRBV20-1 to TRBJ1-1; 7 bases map to TRBD1. V trimming: 0 bases; J trimming: 6 bases; junction bases outside the gene matches: 7. The germline gives CDR1 DFQATT, CDR2 SNEGSKA (reference sequence). This CDR3 is built from 14 residues. CDR3 region: CSARDIQGIAEAFF. CDR3 nucleotides: TGCAGTGCTAGAGATATACAGGGGATCGCTGAAGCTTTCTTT.

In its sample, this clonotype was seen many times. The chain has TRBV6-1 and TRBJ2-2; a possible D gene is TRBD2 (5 bases). This CDR3 has 14 amino acids. Trimming pared 10 bases from V and 0 bases from J, leaving 12 bases between. CDR1 and CDR2 from the germline V gene are MNHNS and SASEGT. This CDR3 reads CAIAAATNTGELFF. Here the CDR3 DNA reads TGTGCCATCGCAGCGGCCACGAACACCGGGGAGCTGTTTTTT.